The source of this TCR beta chain is a study of control samples from healthy donors and cancer patients. The table came from immunoSEQ multiplex PCR; TCRdb's copy has only in-frame clones and leaves some out. This sample yields just over 150,000 clones, of which over 85% are seen a single time; 8.5% belongs to the top ten. This clone was seen once. Germline V lookup: CDR1 SEHNR, CDR2 FQNEAQ (reference sequence). J lost 9 bases, V lost 4 bases, and 4 bases had no gene match. CDR3 length: 14 amino acids. The sequence was obtained from a woman aged 40-49 years in good health. The chain employs TRBV7-9 and TRBJ1-6; TRBD1 matches 9 bases. Sequencing was performed on blood. As DNA, the CDR3 is TGTGCCAGCAGCTCTGGACAGGGGAGTTCACCCCTCCACTTT. It is translated as CASSSGQGSSPLHF.